The TCR beta chain under discussion was sequenced for a study of cytomegalovirus exposure and HLA in healthy donors. The PCR made use of 60 Vbeta and 13 Jbeta primers. Only in-frame clones appear in the TCRdb table, and some are missing; sequencing was by immunoSEQ multiplex PCR. Of over 150,000 clones detected, 77% appear once; the ten largest clones hold roughly 3.7%. This clone showed up just a few times. This CDR3 contains 15 residues. Germline CDR1 and CDR2: SGHNT and YYREEE (reference sequence). Unmatched junction bases numbered 1, after V lost 0 bases and J lost 0 bases. Input material: PBMCs. The chain is built from TRBV5-4 and TRBJ2-5; 8 bases are shared with TRBD1. The receptor comes from a woman in her fifties or sixties in good health and CMV-seropositive. CDR3 amino acids: CASSLGTGNQETQYF. Here the CDR3 DNA reads TGTGCCAGCAGCTTGGGGACAGGGAACCAAGAGACCCAGTACTTC.